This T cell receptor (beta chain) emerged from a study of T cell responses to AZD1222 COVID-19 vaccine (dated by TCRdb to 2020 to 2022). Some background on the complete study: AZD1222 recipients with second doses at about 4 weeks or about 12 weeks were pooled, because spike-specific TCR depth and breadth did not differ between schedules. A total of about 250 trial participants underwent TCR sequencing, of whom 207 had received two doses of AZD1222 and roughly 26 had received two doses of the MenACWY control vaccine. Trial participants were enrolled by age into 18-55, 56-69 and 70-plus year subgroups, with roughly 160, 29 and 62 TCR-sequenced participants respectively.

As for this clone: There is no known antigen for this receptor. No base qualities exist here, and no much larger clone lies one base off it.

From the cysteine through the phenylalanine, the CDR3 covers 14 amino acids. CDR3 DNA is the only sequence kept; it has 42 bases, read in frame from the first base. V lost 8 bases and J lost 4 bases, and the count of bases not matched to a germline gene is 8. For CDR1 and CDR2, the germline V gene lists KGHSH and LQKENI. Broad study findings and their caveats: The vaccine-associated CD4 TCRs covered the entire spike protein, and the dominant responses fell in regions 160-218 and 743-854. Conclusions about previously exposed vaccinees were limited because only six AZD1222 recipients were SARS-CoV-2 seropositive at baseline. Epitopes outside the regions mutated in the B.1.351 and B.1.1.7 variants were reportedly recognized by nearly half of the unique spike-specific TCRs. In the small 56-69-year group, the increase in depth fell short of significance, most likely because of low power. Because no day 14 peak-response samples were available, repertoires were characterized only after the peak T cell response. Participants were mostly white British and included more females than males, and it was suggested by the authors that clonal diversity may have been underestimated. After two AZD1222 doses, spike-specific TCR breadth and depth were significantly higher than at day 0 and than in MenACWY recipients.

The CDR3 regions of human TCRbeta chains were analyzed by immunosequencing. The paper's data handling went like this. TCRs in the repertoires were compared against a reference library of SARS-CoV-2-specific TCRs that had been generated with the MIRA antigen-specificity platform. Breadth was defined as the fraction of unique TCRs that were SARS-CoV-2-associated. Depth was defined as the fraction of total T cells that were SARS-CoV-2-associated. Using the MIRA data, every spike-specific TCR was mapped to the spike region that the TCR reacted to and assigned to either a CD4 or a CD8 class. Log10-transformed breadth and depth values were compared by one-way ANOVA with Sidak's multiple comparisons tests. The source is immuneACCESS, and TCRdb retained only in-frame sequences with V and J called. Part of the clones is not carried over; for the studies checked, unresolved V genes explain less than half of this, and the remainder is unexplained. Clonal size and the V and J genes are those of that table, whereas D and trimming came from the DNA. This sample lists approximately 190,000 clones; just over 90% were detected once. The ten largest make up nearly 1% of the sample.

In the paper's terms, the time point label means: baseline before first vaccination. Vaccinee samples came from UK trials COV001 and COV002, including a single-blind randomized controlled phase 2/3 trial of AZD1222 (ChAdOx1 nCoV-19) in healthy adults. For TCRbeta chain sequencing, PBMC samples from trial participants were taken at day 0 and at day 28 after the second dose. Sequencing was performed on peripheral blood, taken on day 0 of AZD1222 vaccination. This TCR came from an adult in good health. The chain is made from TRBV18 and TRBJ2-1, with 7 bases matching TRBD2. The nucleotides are TGTGCCAGCGGGGGGGACCTACAGTACAATGAGCAGTTCTTC. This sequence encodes CASGGDLQYNEQFF.